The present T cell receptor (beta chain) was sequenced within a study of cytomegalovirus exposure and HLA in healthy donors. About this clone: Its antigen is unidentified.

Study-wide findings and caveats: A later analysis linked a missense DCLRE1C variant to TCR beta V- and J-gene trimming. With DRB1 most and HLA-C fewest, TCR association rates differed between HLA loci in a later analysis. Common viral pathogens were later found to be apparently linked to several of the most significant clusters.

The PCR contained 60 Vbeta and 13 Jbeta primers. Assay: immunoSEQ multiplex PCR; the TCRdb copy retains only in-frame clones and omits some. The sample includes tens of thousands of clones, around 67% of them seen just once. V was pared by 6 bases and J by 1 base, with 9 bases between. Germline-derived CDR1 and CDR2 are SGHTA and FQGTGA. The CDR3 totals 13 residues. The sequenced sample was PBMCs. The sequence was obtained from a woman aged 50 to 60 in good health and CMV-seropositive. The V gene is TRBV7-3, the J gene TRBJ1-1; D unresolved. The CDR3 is CASSREENTEAFF. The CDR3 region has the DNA TGTGCCAGCAGTCGGGAAGAGAACACTGAAGCTTTCTTT.